This T cell receptor (beta chain) was identified in a study of neurological immune-mediated disorders. Synthesis of cDNA was carried out by template-switch 5'RACE. The reaction used 10-nucleotide random UMIs. Each CDR3 protein gets one entry after TCRdb re-called the 5' RACE reads with MiXCR. In the table there are 50,000 or so distinct CDR3 sequences, around 3.4% of which are singletons. CDR3 length: 12 amino acids. Germline values: CDR1 MNHNS, CDR2 SASEGT. V gave up 7 bases and J gave up 3 bases, with 9 bases separating them. This clonotype was seen many times. The material sequenced was PBMCs. The chain links TRBV6-1 to TRBJ2-5; possible D gene TRBD2, 6 bases. The source is a woman aged 55-70 years with multiple sclerosis. As DNA, the CDR3 is TGTGCCAGCAATCAGCGGGAAGAGACCCAGTACTTC. This sequence encodes CASNQREETQYF.